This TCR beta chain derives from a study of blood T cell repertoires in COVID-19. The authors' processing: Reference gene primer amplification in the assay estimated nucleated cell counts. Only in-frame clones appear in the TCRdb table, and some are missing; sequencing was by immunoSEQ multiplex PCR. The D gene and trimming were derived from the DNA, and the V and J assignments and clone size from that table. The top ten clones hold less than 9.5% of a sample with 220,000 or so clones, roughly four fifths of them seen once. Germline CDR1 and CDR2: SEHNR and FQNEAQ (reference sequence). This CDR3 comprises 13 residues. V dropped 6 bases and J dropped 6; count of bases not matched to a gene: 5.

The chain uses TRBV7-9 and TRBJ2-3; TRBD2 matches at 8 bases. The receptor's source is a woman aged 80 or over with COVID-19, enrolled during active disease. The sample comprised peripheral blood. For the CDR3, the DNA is TGTGCCAGCAGGGGACTAGGAGGGGATACGCAGTATTTT. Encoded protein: CASRGLGGDTQYF.